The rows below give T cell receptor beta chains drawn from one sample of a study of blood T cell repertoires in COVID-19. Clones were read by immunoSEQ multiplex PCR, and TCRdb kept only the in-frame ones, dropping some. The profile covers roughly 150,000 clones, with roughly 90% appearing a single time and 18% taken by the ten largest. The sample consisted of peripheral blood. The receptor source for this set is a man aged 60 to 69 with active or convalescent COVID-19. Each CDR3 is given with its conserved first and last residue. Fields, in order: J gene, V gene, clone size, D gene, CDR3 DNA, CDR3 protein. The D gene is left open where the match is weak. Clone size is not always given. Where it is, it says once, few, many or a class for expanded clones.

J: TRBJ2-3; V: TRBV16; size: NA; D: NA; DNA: TGTGCCAGCAGCCAATATAAGGGGGGGACAGATACGCAGTATTTT; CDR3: CASSQYKGGTDTQYF
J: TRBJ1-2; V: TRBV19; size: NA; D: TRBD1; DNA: TGTGCCAGTAGTATTAGGGGGCCCGGCTACACCTTC; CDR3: CASSIRGPGYTF
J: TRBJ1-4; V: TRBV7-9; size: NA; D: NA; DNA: TGTGCCAGCAGCAGGGACCCGGTTTCTAATGAAAAACTGTTTTTT; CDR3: CASSRDPVSNEKLFF
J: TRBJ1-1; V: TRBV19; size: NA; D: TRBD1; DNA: TGTGCCAGTATGCAGGGGGACAGGAACACTGAAGCTTTCTTT; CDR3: CASMQGDRNTEAFF
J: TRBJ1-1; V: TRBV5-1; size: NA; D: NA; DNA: TGCGCCAGCAGCTTGGTGTCAGGGCCCACTGAAGCTTTCTTT; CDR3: CASSLVSGPTEAFF
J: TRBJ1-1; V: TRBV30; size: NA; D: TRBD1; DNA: TGTGCCTGGACTCTCGAGGGGGCCACTGAAGCTTTCTTT; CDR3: CAWTLEGATEAFF
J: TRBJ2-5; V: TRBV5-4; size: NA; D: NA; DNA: TGTGCCAGCAGCTCAGGGTCCCATCAAGAGACCCAGTACTTC; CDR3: CASSSGSHQETQYF
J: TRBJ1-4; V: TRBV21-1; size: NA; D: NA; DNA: TGTGCCAGCTCCACGCGGGGGGCAGGGGAGAATGAAAAACTGTTTTTT; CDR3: CASSTRGAGENEKLFF
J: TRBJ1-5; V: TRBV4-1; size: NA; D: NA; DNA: TGCGCCAGCAGCCAAGACAGGTCCTTAGGGCCCCAGCATTTT; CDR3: CASSQDRSLGPQHF
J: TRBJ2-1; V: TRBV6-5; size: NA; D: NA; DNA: TGTGCCAGCAGTTACTCGATTCTAATCGGGGGCAATGAGCAGTTCTTC; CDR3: CASSYSILIGGNEQFF
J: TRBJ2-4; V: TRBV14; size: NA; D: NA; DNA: TGTGCCAGCAGCCAAGATACGACCCTAGGCATTCAGTACTTC; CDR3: CASSQDTTLGIQYF
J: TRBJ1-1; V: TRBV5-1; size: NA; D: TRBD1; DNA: TGCGCCAGCAGCCAGACAGGGGGCTTCGCTTTCTTT; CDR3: CASSQTGGFAFF
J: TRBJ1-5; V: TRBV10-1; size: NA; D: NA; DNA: TGCGCCAGCACGCAGGGGACGGGTCAGCCCCAGCATTTT; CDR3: CASTQGTGQPQHF
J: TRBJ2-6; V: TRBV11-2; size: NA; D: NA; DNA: TGTGCCAGCAACCCACTGATCACTGGGGCCAACGTCCTGACTTTC; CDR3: CASNPLITGANVLTF
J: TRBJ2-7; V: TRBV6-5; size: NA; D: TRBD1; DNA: TGTGCCAGCAACAGGGGGCAGGCCTACGAGCAGTACTTC; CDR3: CASNRGQAYEQYF
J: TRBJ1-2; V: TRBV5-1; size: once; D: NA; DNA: TGCGCCAGCAGGATTGGGGCCGGGACACAAAACGGCTACACCTTC; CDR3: CASRIGAGTQNGYTF
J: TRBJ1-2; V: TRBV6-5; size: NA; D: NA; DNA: TGTGCCAGCAGCTCGCTCGACAGAACAACTTATGGCTACACCTTC; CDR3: CASSSLDRTTYGYTF
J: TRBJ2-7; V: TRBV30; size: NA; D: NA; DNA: TGTGCCGGAGGGAGGGGGGCCTCCTACGAGCAGTACTTC; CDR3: CAGGRGASYEQYF
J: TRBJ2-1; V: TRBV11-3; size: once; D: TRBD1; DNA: TGTGCCAGCAGCCCCGGGACAGGCTCCTACAATGAGCAGTTCTTC; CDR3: CASSPGTGSYNEQFF
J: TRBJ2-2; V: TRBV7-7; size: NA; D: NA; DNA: TGTGCCAGCAGCCCCCGGGACTCCCAGAACACCGGGGAGCTGTTTTTT; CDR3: CASSPRDSQNTGELFF
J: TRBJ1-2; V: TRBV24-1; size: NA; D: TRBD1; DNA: TGTGCCACCAGTGACCCGGACAGGGAATCTGGCTACACCTTC; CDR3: CATSDPDRESGYTF
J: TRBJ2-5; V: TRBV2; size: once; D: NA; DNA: TGTGCCAGCAGCCGGGACAACCGTGAGACCCAGTACTTC; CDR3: CASSRDNRETQYF
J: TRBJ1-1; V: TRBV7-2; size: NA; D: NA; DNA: TGTGCCAGCAGCCCAGGCAATGGGAGGGACACTGAAGCTTTCTTT; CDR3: CASSPGNGRDTEAFF
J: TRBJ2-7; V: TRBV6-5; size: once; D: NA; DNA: TGTGCCAGCAGTTACGGGACACAGAGCTCCTACGAGCAGTACTTC; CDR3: CASSYGTQSSYEQYF
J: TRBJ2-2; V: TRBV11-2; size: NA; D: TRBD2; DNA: TGTGCCAGCACCCCGGGGGGGTACGGGGAGCTGTTTTTT; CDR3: CASTPGGYGELFF
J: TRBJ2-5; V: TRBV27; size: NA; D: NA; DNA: TGTGCCAGCAGTTACTGGGGGCCCGAAGAGACCCAGTACTTC; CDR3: CASSYWGPEETQYF